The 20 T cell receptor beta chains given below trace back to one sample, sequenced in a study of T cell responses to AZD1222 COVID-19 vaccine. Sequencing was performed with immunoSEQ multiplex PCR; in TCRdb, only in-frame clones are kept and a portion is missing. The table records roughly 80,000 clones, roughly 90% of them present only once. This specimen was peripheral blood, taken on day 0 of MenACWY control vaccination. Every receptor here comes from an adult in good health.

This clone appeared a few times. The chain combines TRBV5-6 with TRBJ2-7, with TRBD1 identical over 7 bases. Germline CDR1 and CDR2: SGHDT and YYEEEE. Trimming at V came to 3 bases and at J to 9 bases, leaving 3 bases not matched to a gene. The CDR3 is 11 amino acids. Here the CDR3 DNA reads TGTGCCAGCAGCTCAAGGACAGGGCAGTACTTC. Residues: CASSSRTGQYF.

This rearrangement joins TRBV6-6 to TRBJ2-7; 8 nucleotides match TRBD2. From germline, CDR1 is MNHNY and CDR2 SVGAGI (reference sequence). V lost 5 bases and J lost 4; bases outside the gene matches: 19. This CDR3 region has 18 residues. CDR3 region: CASSPLGVGSGTPYEQYF. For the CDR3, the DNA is TGTGCCAGCAGTCCACTGGGGGTGGGTAGCGGGACTCCATACGAGCAGTACTTC.

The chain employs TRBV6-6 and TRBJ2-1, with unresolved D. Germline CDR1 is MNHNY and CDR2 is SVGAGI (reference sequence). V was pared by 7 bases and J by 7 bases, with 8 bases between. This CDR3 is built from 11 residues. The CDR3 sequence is CASTMGNEQFF. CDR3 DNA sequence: TGTGCCAGCACGATGGGGAATGAGCAGTTCTTC.

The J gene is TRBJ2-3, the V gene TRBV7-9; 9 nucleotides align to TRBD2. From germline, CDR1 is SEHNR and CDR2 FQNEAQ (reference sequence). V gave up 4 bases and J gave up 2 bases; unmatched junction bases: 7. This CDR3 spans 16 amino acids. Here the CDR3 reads CASSSGVAGATDTQYF. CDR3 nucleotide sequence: TGTGCCAGCAGCTCCGGGGTAGCGGGAGCCACAGATACGCAGTATTTT.

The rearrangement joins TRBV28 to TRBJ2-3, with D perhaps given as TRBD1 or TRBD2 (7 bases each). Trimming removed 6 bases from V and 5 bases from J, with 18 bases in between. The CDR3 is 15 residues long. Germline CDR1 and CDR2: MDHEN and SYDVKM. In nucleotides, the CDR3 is TGTGCCAGCAGGCCTGGACAGGCGGGGGAAGATACGCAGTATTTT. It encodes CASRPGQAGEDTQYF.

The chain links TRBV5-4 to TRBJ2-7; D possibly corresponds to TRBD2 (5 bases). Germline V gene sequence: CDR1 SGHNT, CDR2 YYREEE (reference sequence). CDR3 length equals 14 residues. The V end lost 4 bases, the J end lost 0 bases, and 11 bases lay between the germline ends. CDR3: CASSPRGNSYEQYF. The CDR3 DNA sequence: TGTGCCAGCAGCCCGAGAGGGAACTCCTACGAGCAGTACTTC.

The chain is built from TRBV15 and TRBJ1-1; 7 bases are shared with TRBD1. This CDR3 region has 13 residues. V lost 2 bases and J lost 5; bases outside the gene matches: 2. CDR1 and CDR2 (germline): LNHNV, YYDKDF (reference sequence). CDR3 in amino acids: CATSRKGATEAFF. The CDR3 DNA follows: TGTGCCACCAGCAGAAAGGGGGCGACTGAAGCTTTCTTT.

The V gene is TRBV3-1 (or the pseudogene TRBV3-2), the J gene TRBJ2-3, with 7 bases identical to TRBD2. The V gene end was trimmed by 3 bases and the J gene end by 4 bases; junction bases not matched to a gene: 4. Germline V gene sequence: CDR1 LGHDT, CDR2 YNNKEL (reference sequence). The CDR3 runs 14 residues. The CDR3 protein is CASSQAGAPDTQYF. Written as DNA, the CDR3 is TGTGCCAGCAGCCAGGCGGGAGCCCCAGATACGCAGTATTTT.

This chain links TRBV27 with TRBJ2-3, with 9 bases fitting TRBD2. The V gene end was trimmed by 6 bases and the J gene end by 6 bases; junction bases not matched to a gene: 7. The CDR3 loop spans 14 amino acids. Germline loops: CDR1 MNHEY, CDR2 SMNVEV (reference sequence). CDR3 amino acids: CASSPRLAADTQYF. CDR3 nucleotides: TGTGCCAGCAGCCCGAGACTAGCGGCGGATACGCAGTATTTT.

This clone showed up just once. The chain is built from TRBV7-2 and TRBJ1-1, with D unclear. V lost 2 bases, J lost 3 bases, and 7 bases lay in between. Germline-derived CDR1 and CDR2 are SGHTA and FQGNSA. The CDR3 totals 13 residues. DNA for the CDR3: TGTGCCAGCAGCTTAAGGAGGTACACTGAAGCTTTCTTT. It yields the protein CASSLRRYTEAFF.

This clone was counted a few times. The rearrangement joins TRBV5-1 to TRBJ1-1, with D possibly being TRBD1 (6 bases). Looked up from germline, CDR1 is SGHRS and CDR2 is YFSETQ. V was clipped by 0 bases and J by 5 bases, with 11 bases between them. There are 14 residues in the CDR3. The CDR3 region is CASSLEGGKTEAFF. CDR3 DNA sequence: TGCGCCAGCAGCTTGGAGGGGGGTAAGACTGAAGCTTTCTTT.

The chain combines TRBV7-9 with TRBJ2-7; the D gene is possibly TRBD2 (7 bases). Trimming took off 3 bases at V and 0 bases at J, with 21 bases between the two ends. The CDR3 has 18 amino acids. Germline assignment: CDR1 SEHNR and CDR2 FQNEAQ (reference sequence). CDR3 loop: CASSFFTGYRGGSYEQYF. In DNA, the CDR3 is TGTGCCAGCAGCTTTTTTACAGGGTATAGGGGGGGCTCCTACGAGCAGTACTTC.

The CDR3 is CSVELGHFQETQYF. The CDR3 region has the DNA TGCAGCGTTGAATTGGGGCACTTCCAAGAGACCCAGTACTTC. V is TRBV29-1 and J is TRBJ2-5; a weak D match, TRBD1 (5 bases). This CDR3 is built from 14 residues. Germline V gene sequence: CDR1 SQVTM, CDR2 ANQGSEA. The V and J ends lost 2 bases and 1 base respectively, with 11 bases between them.

CDR3 bases: TGTGCCAGCTCAGCCCTCCGGGACACGAACACTGAAGCTTTCTTT. Protein sequence: CASSALRDTNTEAFF. The chain is built from TRBV18 and TRBJ1-1, with TRBD1 as a possible D gene (6 bases). The CDR3 loop spans 15 amino acids. V was pared by 5 bases and J by 1 base, with 14 bases between. CDR1 and CDR2 (germline): KGHSH, LQKENI.

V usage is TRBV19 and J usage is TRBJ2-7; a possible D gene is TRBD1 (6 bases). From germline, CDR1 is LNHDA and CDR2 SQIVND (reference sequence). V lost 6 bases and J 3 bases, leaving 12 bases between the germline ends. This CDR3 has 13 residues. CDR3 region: CASRQGHLYEQYF. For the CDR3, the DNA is TGTGCCAGTAGGCAGGGGCACCTCTACGAGCAGTACTTC.

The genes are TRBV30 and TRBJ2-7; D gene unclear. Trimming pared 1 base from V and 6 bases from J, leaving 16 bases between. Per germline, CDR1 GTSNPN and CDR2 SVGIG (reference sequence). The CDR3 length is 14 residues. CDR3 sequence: CAWSATVGQSEQYF. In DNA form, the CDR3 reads TGTGCCTGGAGTGCCACCGTAGGGCAGAGCGAGCAGTACTTC.

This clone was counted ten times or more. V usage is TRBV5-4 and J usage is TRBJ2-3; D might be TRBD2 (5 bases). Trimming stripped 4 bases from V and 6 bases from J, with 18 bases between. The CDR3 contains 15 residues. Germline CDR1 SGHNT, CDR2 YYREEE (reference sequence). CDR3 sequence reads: CASSARGRSRDTQYF. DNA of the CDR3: TGTGCCAGCAGCGCTCGGGGTAGAAGTAGGGATACGCAGTATTTT.

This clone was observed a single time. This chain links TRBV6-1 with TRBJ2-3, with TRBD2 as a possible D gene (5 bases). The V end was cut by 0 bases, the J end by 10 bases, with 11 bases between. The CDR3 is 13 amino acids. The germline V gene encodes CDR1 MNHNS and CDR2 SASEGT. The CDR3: CASSEAEAVAQYF. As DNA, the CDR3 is TGTGCCAGCAGTGAAGCGGAGGCGGTCGCGCAGTATTTT.

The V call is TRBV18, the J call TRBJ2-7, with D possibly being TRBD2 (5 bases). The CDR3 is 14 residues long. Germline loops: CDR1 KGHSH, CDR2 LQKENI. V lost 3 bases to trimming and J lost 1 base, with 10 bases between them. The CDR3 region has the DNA TGTGCCAGCTCACCTGGGAGTCGGTCCTACGAGCAGTACTTC. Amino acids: CASSPGSRSYEQYF.

Here the CDR3 reads CASSRTGAGGYTF. The CDR3 DNA reads as TGTGCCAGCAGTCGAACAGGGGCAGGAGGCTACACCTTC. V gene TRBV28 combines with J gene TRBJ1-2; TRBD1 aligns across 7 bases. Germline lookup yields CDR1 MDHEN and CDR2 SYDVKM. V was clipped by 5 bases and J by 8 bases; unmatched bases: 8. The CDR3 runs 13 residues.